Each of the 21 T cell receptor beta chains below was sequenced from the same sample in a study of neurological immune-mediated disorders. Using its own MiXCR run on the 5' RACE reads, TCRdb lists one record per CDR3 protein. The repertoire includes around 64,000 distinct CDR3 sequences, 2.5% to 3.5% of them detected once, and about 5% sits in the top ten. Sequenced input: PBMCs. The receptors were gathered from a woman between 45 and 65 years old with multiple sclerosis.

This clonotype was counted at least ten times. The genes are TRBV20-1 and TRBJ1-1; D remains unclear. In germline, CDR1 is DFQATT, CDR2 SNEGSKA (reference sequence). V shed 3 bases and J shed 6 bases, with 11 bases lying between them. CDR3 length: 12 amino acids. CDR3 nucleotides: TGCAGTGCTAGTTTAACGAGGGCTGAAGCTTTCTTT. Residues: CSASLTRAEAFF.

This clonotype was seen ten or more times. J is TRBJ2-7 and V is TRBV3-1, with D hard to call. The CDR3 length is 14 residues. Germline V CDR1 and CDR2: LGHDT, YNNKEL (reference sequence). V was clipped by 2 bases and J by 0 bases, with 8 bases between them. CDR3 residues: CASSQRRGSYEQYF. Here the CDR3 DNA reads TGTGCCAGCAGCCAAAGAAGAGGCTCCTACGAGCAGTACTTC.

This chain joins TRBV11-3 and TRBJ1-1; 8 positions match TRBD1. Trimming cost V 3 bases and J 7 bases; bases outside gene matches: 7. The CDR3 spans 14 residues. In germline, CDR1 is SGHNT, CDR2 YENEEA. The CDR3 DNA follows: TGTGCCAGCAGCTTCGGCAGGGGGCTAAGTGAAGCTTTCTTT. Its translation is CASSFGRGLSEAFF.

This clonotype was seen many times. J is TRBJ2-7 and V is TRBV6-5; 8 nucleotides align to TRBD1. The CDR3 runs to 15 residues. V lost 5 bases to trimming and J lost 4 bases; unmatched junction nucleotides: 10. The germline V gene encodes CDR1 MNHEY and CDR2 SVGAGI. CDR3 sequence reads: CASSPRGQGRYEQYF. CDR3 DNA sequence: TGTGCCAGCAGTCCTCGAGGACAGGGCCGATACGAGCAGTACTTC.

This clonotype was observed many times. The rearrangement joins TRBV7-9 to TRBJ1-3; D is ambiguous. Germline V gene data show CDR1 as SEHNR and CDR2 as FQNEAQ (reference sequence). Trimming stripped 0 bases from V and 4 bases from J, with 7 bases between. CDR3 length equals 14 residues. The CDR3 is CASSLAISGNTIYF. Written as DNA, the CDR3 is TGTGCCAGCAGCTTAGCAATCAGCGGAAACACCATATATTTT. The full variable domain, rest sourced from reference TRBV7-9 and TRBJ1-3, is DTGVSQNPRHKITKRGQNVTFRCDPISEHNRLYWYRQTLGQGPEFLTYFQNEAQLEKSRLLSDRFSAERPKGSFSTLEIQRTEQGDSAMYLCASSLAISGNTIYFGEGSWLTVV.

This clonotype was recorded many times. The chain links TRBV20-1 to TRBJ1-2; tentatively, D is TRBD1 (6 bases). Germline CDR1 and CDR2: DFQATT and SNEGSKA (reference sequence). This CDR3 has 15 amino acids. Trimming stripped 1 base from V and 5 bases from J, with 17 bases between. As DNA, the CDR3 is TGCAGTGCTAGAGGGGGGGGGCCCGCCAGTTATGGCTACACCTTC. This encodes CSARGGGPASYGYTF.

In its sample, this clonotype was seen many times. The chain couples TRBV20-1 to TRBJ2-3; 9 nucleotides line up with TRBD1. Germline lookup yields CDR1 DFQATT and CDR2 SNEGSKA (reference sequence). Trimming cost V 0 bases and J 5 bases; bases outside gene matches: 3. The CDR3 extends over 14 amino acids. The CDR3 coding sequence is TGCAGTGCTAGAGATACAGGGGGCGAAGATACGCAGTATTTT. Protein product: CSARDTGGEDTQYF.

This clonotype occurred a few times. A read error is possible here, since a much larger clone lies one base away. The chain employs TRBV10-3 and TRBJ1-5; D is unclear. Germline CDR1 reads ENHRY; CDR2 reads SYGVKD. This CDR3 comprises 15 residues. CDR3 coding DNA: TGTGCCATCAGTGAGACGGACTTATCGGGCCAGCACCAGCATTTT. This codes for CAISETDLSGQHQHF.

This clonotype was detected many times. This could be a read error, since a much larger clone is one nucleotide away. This rearrangement joins TRBV12-3 or TRBV12-4 to TRBJ1-1; a weak D match, TRBD1 (5 bases). This CDR3 is built from 13 residues. The V end lost 9 bases, the J end lost 3 bases, and 14 bases lay between the germline ends. The CDR3 loop reads CASNRLGDTEAFF. Written as DNA, the CDR3 is TGTGCCAGTAACCGACTGGGGGACACTGAAGCTTTCTTT.

At least ten counts were recorded for this clonotype. The chain joins TRBV18 to TRBJ2-5; D is unresolved. V lost 5 bases, J lost 1 base, and 14 bases lay in between. Germline V gene sequence: CDR1 KGHSH, CDR2 LQKENI. The CDR3 length is 15 residues. The CDR3 is CASSTRTGPQETQYF. CDR3 nucleotides: TGTGCCAGCTCAACCAGGACCGGACCCCAAGAGACCCAGTACTTC.

This clonotype was observed many times. The V and J genes are TRBV20-1 and TRBJ1-1; 7 bases agree with TRBD1. V trimming: 5 bases; J trimming: 7 bases; junction bases outside the gene matches: 13. The CDR3 extends over 14 amino acids. Germline CDR1 and CDR2: DFQATT and SNEGSKA (reference sequence). The CDR3 region has the DNA TGCAGTGCTGGGACAGCCCCTAGAGACGGTGAAGCTTTCTTT. Translating it yields CSAGTAPRDGEAFF.

This clonotype was recorded a few times. The chain recombines TRBV20-1 with TRBJ1-2, with 7 bases fitting TRBD1. The CDR3 loop spans 14 amino acids. With V trimmed by 5 bases and J by 3 bases, 9 bases remained unmatched. CDR1 DFQATT and CDR2 SNEGSKA come from the germline V gene (reference sequence). CDR3 residues: CSAGGQLRDYGYTF. The CDR3 DNA is TGCAGTGCTGGGGGACAGCTGCGGGACTATGGCTACACCTTC.

The chain recombines TRBV9 with TRBJ2-3, with TRBD2 matching 9 bases. CDR3 length: 16 residues. CDR1 is SGDLS and CDR2 is YYNGEE in the germline V gene. Losses at the gene ends were 2 bases for V and 5 bases for J; bases not matched to a gene: 9. CDR3 residues: CASSVLGGGAVDTQYF. DNA for the CDR3: TGTGCCAGCAGCGTTTTGGGCGGGGGGGCCGTAGATACGCAGTATTTT.

This clonotype was detected ten times or more. V usage is TRBV28 and J usage is TRBJ2-1, with D possibly being TRBD2 (7 bases). This CDR3 is built from 15 residues. Per germline, CDR1 MDHEN and CDR2 SYDVKM. V dropped 3 bases and J dropped 4 bases, with 13 bases sitting between them. CDR3 bases: TGTGCCAGCAGTTTCTCAGGGGAGGGGTACAATGAGCAGTTCTTC. It yields the protein CASSFSGEGYNEQFF.

This clonotype came up many times. The J gene is TRBJ1-2, the V gene TRBV15; possible D gene TRBD1, 6 bases. The germline CDR1 and CDR2 sequences are LNHNV and YYDKDF (reference sequence). CDR3 size: 14 residues. Trimming took off 1 base at V and 6 bases at J, with 12 bases between the two ends. The CDR3 region is CATSRGGAVDGYTF. CDR3 nucleotide sequence: TGTGCCACCAGCAGAGGGGGGGCGGTGGATGGCTACACCTTC.

This clonotype has at least ten counts. This chain uses TRBV20-1 with TRBJ1-2; a weak D match, TRBD1 (6 bases). Trimming cost V 3 bases and J 5 bases, with 19 bases left between them. There are 15 residues in the CDR3. Germline loops: CDR1 DFQATT, CDR2 SNEGSKA (reference sequence). For the CDR3, the DNA is TGCAGTGCTAGGAATCTTAGGGGGGCTGGGTATGGCTACACCTTC. Its protein product is CSARNLRGAGYGYTF.

The table lists this clonotype with many counts. This rearrangement joins TRBV7-2 to TRBJ2-3; no clear D gene. V gave up 1 base and J gave up 1 base, with 6 bases separating them. The CDR3 is 14 residues long. Germline CDR1 and CDR2: SGHTA and FQGNSA. CDR3 in DNA: TGTGCCAGCAGCTTAGATTTTGGCACAGATACGCAGTATTTT. This translates into CASSLDFGTDTQYF.

This clonotype was found many times. The CDR3, as DNA: TGTGCCACCCTACAAAGACGGGGAGATACGCAGTATTTT. Protein sequence: CATLQRRGDTQYF. This chain uses TRBV10-3 with TRBJ2-3; possible D gene TRBD2, 5 bases. The CDR3 consists of 13 residues. The germline gives CDR1 ENHRY, CDR2 SYGVKD. V shed 10 bases and J shed 5 bases, with 16 bases lying between them.

This clonotype has at least ten counts. The chain links TRBV5-1 to TRBJ1-1, with 8 bases identical to TRBD1. V dropped 3 bases and J dropped 4; count of bases not matched to a gene: 2. The CDR3 has 13 amino acids. Germline CDR1 SGHRS, CDR2 YFSETQ. In DNA form, the CDR3 reads TGCGCCAGCAGCTACGGACAGGGCACTGAAGCTTTCTTT. It translates to CASSYGQGTEAFF.

This clonotype was seen only a few times. The rearrangement uses TRBV12-3 or TRBV12-4 and TRBJ1-1; a weak D match, TRBD1 (6 bases). V lost 7 bases to trimming and J lost 5 bases, with 20 bases between them. The CDR3 sequence is 15 residues long. The DNA for the CDR3 is TGTGCCAGCACCCGCTACAGGGCGGGGAATACTGAAGCTTTCTTT. It specifies CASTRYRAGNTEAFF.

This clonotype was seen more than once but under ten times. At one end the junction does not follow the germline gene, possibly because of a read error. The J gene is TRBJ1-6, the V gene TRBV7-2, with TRBD1 identical over 7 bases. CDR1 SGHTA and CDR2 FQGNSA come from the germline V gene. The CDR3 extends over 14 amino acids. CDR3 DNA: TGTGCCAGCAGCGAGGGACAGTTTACTTCAACCCTCAACTTT. Translation: CASSEGQFTSTLNF. The full variable domain, its missing parts supplied by reference TRBV7-2 and TRBJ1-6, is GAGVSQSPSNKVTEKGKDVELRCDPISGHTALYWYRQSLGQGLEFLIYFQGNSAPDKSGLPSDRFSAERTGGSVSTLTIQRTQQEDSAVYLCASSEGQFTSTLNFGNGTRLTVT.